Listed below are T cell receptor beta chains from one sample, sequenced in a study of OX40 agonist ivuxolimab in advanced cancers. TCRdb's table, derived via immunoSEQ multiplex PCR, lists solely in-frame clones and lacks some. The repertoire includes about 62,000 clones, roughly 90% of them detected once, and 0.55% to 0.8% sits in the top ten. The specimen was CD4+ or CD8+ T cells sorted from blood, collected in a trial of the OX40 agonist ivuxolimab. Receptors were obtained from an adult with an advanced solid tumor such as melanoma, head and neck, liver or kidney cancer. The CDR3 runs from the conserved cysteine through the conserved F or W. Fields, in order: J gene, D gene, V gene, CDR3 protein, CDR3 DNA. The D gene is left open where the match is weak.

j_gene: TRBJ2-1
d_gene: TRBD2
v_gene: TRBV6-6
CDR3aa: CASSPAFSSGDNEQFF
CDR3nt: TGTGCCAGCAGTCCTGCGTTTTCTAGCGGGGACAATGAGCAGTTCTTC

j_gene: TRBJ1-5
d_gene: -
v_gene: TRBV10-2
CDR3aa: CASSEGTASYSNQPQHF
CDR3nt: TGCGCCAGCAGTGAAGGCACCGCCTCTTATAGCAATCAGCCCCAGCATTTT

j_gene: TRBJ1-1
d_gene: -
v_gene: TRBV6-5
CDR3aa: CASSRGIEENTEAFF
CDR3nt: TGTGCCAGCAGTCGCGGTATTGAGGAGAACACTGAAGCTTTCTTT

j_gene: TRBJ2-7
d_gene: -
v_gene: TRBV19
CDR3aa: CASSSLGGRSSYEQYF
CDR3nt: TGTGCCAGTAGTAGCCTAGGAGGGCGCAGCTCCTACGAGCAGTACTTC

j_gene: TRBJ1-5
d_gene: TRBD1
v_gene: TRBV7-6
CDR3aa: CASSLAPGQGARYSNQPQHF
CDR3nt: TGTGCCAGCAGCTTAGCACCCGGACAGGGGGCACGATATAGCAATCAGCCCCAGCATTTT

j_gene: TRBJ1-1
d_gene: -
v_gene: TRBV7-3
CDR3aa: CASSSRGNTEAFF
CDR3nt: TGTGCCAGCAGCTCCAGGGGTAACACTGAAGCTTTCTTT

j_gene: TRBJ2-1
d_gene: -
v_gene: TRBV7-6
CDR3aa: CASSSQTGINEQFF
CDR3nt: TGTGCCAGCAGCTCCCAAACAGGGATCAATGAGCAGTTCTTC

j_gene: TRBJ1-4
d_gene: TRBD1
v_gene: TRBV29-1
CDR3aa: CSAWDRGNEKLFF
CDR3nt: TGCAGCGCCTGGGACAGGGGTAATGAAAAACTGTTTTTT

j_gene: TRBJ2-2
d_gene: -
v_gene: TRBV7-6
CDR3aa: CASSLSGELFF
CDR3nt: TGTGCCAGCAGCTTATCCGGGGAGCTGTTTTTT

j_gene: TRBJ2-5
d_gene: TRBD1
v_gene: TRBV30
CDR3aa: CAWSGNRGLYQETQYF
CDR3nt: TGTGCCTGGAGCGGAAACAGGGGGCTTTACCAAGAGACCCAGTACTTC

j_gene: TRBJ2-3
d_gene: -
v_gene: TRBV12-5
CDR3aa: CASALGRADQYNTDTQYF
CDR3nt: TGTGCTAGTGCCCTCGGCCGGGCAGACCAATATAACACAGATACGCAGTATTTT

j_gene: TRBJ2-5
d_gene: -
v_gene: TRBV20-1
CDR3aa: CSARDQETQYF
CDR3nt: TGCAGTGCTAGAGATCAAGAGACCCAGTACTTC

j_gene: TRBJ2-1
d_gene: -
v_gene: TRBV6-1
CDR3aa: CASTSGVIVGNEQFF
CDR3nt: TGTGCCAGCACCTCAGGGGTTATCGTAGGCAATGAGCAGTTCTTC